Sequencing of this TCR beta chain was carried out in a study of T-cell memory formation after mild COVID-19. General study results and limits: Shrinking CD4+ clones resided mostly in CM and EM, and CD8+ ones in EMRA. Clones that got smaller from day 15 to 85 had even CD4/CD8, while clones growing later tipped toward CD4+.

On this clonotype: The antigen remains undetermined.

One entry per CDR3 protein results from TCRdb running MiXCR on the 5' RACE reads. In the table there are under 85,000 distinct CDR3 sequences, approximately 13% of which are singletons. This clonotype was obtained from an adult woman who had mild COVID-19 (a few samples of this study predate the infection). Cell type and time point are not known. Sequencing was carried out using PBMCs or a T cell subset sorted from them (not recorded which).

This chain's CDR3 is CASAPRTSGGEQFF. The CDR3 nucleotides are TGTGCCAGTGCCCCCCGGACTAGCGGGGGGGAGCAGTTCTTC. The chain carries TRBV6-1 and TRBJ2-1, with 14 bases matching TRBD2. The CDR3 is 14 residues long. Germline lookup yields CDR1 MNHNS and CDR2 SASEGT. The J segment lost 10 bases and the V segment lost 9 bases, leaving 8 bases of the junction unmatched.